This TCR beta chain was recorded in a study of blood T cell repertoires in COVID-19 (dated by TCRdb to 2020 to 2021). Context from the whole study: Samples from collaborators originated in the United States, Italy and Spain and spanned both the acute and convalescent phases of COVID-19. The prospective study material was composed of cDNA or gDNA derived from T cells, B-cell-depleted T cells, or PBMCs. The dataset comprised deeply sampled blood TCRbeta repertoires from subjects exposed to, actively infected with, or recovered from COVID-19. The repertoires were made available in a free public database intended to serve as a resource for research on the immune response to SARS-CoV-2. The samples were drawn from two sources: the first 160 participants of the ongoing ImmuneRACE study, and fewer than 1,500 subjects contributed by 6 global collaborators. A de-identified subject ID, COVID-19 status, age in years and sex were almost always included in the sample metadata. Where available, HLA class I and class II types were obtained from metadata supplied by the sample provider rather than from assay-based typing.

In the prospective study, participants were about 18 to 95 years old, resided in about two dozen geographic areas of the United States, and were enrolled through a virtual design. To assign participants to cohorts, the prospective study relied on clinical history that participants themselves reported in a screening survey and a study questionnaire. In the prospective study, whole blood, serum and a nasopharyngeal or oropharyngeal swab were collected from each participant by mobile phlebotomists. Prospective study participants could optionally give additional blood draws and questionnaires over an approximately 2-month period. Blood samples from the prospective study were shipped frozen or at room temperature prior to DNA extraction. Paper-wide results and their limitations: The quantity of clinical and demographic metadata differed by source and by participant and was supplied without curation.

TCRbeta CDR3 regions were amplified from genomic DNA by means of the immunoSEQ Assay, a bias-controlled multiplex PCR. In the paper's pipeline: The number of nucleated cells in each sample was estimated by amplification of reference gene primers within the assay. To quantify the absolute abundance of each unique TCRbeta CDR3 rearrangement, sequence reads were collapsed and filtered. Productive Simpson clonality was computed per sample as the square root of Simpson's diversity index over productive rearrangements. TCRdb stores this immuneACCESS table with in-frame sequences only. Part of the clones is absent; in the studies checked, under half of the shortfall reflects unresolved V genes, and no reason is known for the rest. V, J and clone size are those of that table, while D and trimming were read from the DNA. Recorded for this sample are about 200,000 clones; about 83% of them occurred a single time. The ten largest make up around 5% of the sample.

Trimming accounts for 4 bases at V and 5 bases at J, while the number of junction bases matched to no gene is 5. CDR1 and CDR2, per the germline V gene, are SGHRS and YFSETQ. The CDR3 holds 13 amino acids from the cysteine to the phenylalanine. Kept here is only the CDR3 DNA, which spans 39 bases and is read in frame from base 1. Remarks on this clone: The antigen it recognizes is unknown. Base qualities were left out, and no much larger clone turns up one base away. In the same sample, other DNA sequences code for this CDR3.

Recombination connected TRBV5-1 to TRBJ2-5; 7 central bases correspond to TRBD2. The sequenced sample consisted of PBMCs or T cells enriched from blood (not recorded which). The clonotype comes from a man aged 35 to 55 with acute COVID-19. The sequenced DNA is TGCGCCAGCAGCGGGAGGGCAGGGGAGACCCAGTACTTC. This sequence encodes CASSGRAGETQYF. The CDR3, completed at both ends by the reference TRBV5-1 and TRBJ2-5 genes, gives the full variable domain KAGVTQTPRYLIKTRGQQVTLSCSPISGHRSVSWYQQTPGQGLQFLFEYFSETQRNKGNFPGRFSGRQFSNSRSEMNVSTLELGDSALYLCASSGRAGETQYFGPGTRLLVL.